Below, one T cell receptor (beta chain) is given with its context. The method was immunoSEQ multiplex PCR; TCRdb's version includes in-frame clones alone and lacks a portion of them. The sample consists of roughly 57,000 clones, roughly 90% of them appearing once. With 6 bases clipped from V and 0 bases from J, the junction kept 11 bases outside the gene matches. Germline V gene lookup returns CDR1 MDHEN and CDR2 SYDVKM. The CDR3 is 17 amino acids. This sample is part of a study of CD4 T cells in relation to SARS-CoV-2 and coronaviruses. The unexposed donors gave CD4+ T cells in about 2010-2019, prior to COVID-19.

Material: memory CD4+ T cells from PBMCs. This sequence originates from a human donor in good health. The chain has TRBV28 and TRBJ2-7; 10 nucleotides line up with TRBD1. The chain's CDR3 is CASSRRDRGLSSYEQYF. CDR3 bases: TGTGCCAGCAGCCGAAGGGACAGGGGCCTTAGCTCCTACGAGCAGTACTTC.